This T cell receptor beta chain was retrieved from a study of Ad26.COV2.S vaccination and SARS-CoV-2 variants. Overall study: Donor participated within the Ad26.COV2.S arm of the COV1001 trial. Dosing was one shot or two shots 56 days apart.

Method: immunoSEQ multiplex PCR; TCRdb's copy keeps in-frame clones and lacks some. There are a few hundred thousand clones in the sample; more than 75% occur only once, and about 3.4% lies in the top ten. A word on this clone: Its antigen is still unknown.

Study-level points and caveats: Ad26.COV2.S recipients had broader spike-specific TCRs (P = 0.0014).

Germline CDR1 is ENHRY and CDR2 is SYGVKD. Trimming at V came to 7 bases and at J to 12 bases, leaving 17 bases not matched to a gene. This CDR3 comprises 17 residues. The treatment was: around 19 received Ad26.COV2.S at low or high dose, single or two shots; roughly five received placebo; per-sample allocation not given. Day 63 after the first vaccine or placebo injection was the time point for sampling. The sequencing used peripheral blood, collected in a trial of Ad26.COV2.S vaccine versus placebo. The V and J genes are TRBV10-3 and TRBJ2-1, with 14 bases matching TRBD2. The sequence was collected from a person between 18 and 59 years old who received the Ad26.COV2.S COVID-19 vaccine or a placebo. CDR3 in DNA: TGTGCCATCAACCCCGGACTAGCGGGGGGCCGGGACAATATGCAGTTCTTC. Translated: CAINPGLAGGRDNMQFF.